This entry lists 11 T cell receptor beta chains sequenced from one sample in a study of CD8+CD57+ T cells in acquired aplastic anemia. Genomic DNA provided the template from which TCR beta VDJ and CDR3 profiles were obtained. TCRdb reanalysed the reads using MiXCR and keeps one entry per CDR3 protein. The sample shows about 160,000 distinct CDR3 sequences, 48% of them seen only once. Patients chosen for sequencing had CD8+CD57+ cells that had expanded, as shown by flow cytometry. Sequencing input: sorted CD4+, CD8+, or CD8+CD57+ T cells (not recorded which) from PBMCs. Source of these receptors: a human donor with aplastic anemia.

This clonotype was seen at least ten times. For the CDR3, the DNA is TGCAGTGCTGGACAGGGGATTCGGTCTGAAGCTTTCTTT. As protein: CSAGQGIRSEAFF. The chain has TRBV20-1 and TRBJ1-1, with TRBD1 matching over 9 bases. In germline, CDR1 is DFQATT, CDR2 SNEGSKA (reference sequence). CDR3 size: 13 residues. The V and J ends lost 5 bases and 6 bases, in that order; junction bases with no gene match: 7.

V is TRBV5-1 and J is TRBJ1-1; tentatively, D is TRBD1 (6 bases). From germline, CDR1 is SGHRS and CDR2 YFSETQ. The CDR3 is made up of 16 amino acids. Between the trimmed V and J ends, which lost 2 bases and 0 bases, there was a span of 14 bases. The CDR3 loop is CASSFGSGDMNTEAFF. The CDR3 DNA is TGCGCCAGCAGCTTTGGGTCAGGGGATATGAACACTGAAGCTTTCTTT.

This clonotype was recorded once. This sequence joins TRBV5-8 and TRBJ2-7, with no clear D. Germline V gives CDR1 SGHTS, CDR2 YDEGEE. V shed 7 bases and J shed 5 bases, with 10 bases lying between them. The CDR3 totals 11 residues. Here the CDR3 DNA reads TGTGCCAGCCGGTGGCTCCACGAGCAGTACTTC. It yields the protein CASRWLHEQYF.

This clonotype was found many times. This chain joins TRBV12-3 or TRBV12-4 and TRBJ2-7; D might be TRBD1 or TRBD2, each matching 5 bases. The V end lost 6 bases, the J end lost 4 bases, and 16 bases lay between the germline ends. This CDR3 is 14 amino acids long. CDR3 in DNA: TGTGCCAGCAGGAATCAGGGAGTGTGGTACGAGCAGTACTTC. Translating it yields CASRNQGVWYEQYF.

The CDR3 reads CASTRLNGPNYGYTF. In nucleotides, the CDR3 is TGTGCCAGTACCCGATTAAACGGCCCTAACTATGGCTACACCTTC. The rearrangement joins TRBV19 to TRBJ1-2; no firm D call. Deletions cut 7 bases from V and 0 bases from J, with 15 bases between. Germline assignment: CDR1 LNHDA and CDR2 SQIVND (reference sequence). This CDR3 has 15 amino acids.

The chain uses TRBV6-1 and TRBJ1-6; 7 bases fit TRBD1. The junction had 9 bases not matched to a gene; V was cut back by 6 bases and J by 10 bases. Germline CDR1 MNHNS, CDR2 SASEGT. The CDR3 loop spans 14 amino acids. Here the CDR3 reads CASSTGTAGSPLHF. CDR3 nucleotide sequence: TGTGCCAGCAGCACCGGGACAGCCGGGTCACCCCTCCACTTT.

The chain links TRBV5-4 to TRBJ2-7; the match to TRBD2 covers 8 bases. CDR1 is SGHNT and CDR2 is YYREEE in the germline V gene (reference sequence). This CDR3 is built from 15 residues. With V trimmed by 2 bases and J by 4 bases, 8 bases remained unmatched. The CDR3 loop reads CASSFAGGREYEQYF. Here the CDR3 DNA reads TGTGCCAGCAGCTTTGCGGGGGGCAGGGAATACGAGCAGTACTTC. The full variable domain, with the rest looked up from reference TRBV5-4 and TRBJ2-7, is ETGVTQSPTHLIKTRGQQVTLRCSSQSGHNTVSWYQQALGQGPQFIFQYYREEENGRGNFPPRFSGLQFPNYSSELNVNALELDDSALYLCASSFAGGREYEQYFGPGTRLTVT.

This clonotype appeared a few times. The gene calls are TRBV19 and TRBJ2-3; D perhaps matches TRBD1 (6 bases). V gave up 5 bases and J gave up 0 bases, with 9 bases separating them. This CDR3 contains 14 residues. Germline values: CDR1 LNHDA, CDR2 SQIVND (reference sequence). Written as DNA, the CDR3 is TGTGCCAGTAGTTGGGGGCCTAGCACAGATACGCAGTATTTT. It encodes CASSWGPSTDTQYF.

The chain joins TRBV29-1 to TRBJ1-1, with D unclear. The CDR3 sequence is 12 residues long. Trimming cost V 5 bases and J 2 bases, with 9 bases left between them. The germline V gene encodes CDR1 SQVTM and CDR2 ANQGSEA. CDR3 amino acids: CSVKVSNTEAFF. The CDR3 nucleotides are TGCAGCGTTAAGGTCTCAAACACTGAAGCTTTCTTT.

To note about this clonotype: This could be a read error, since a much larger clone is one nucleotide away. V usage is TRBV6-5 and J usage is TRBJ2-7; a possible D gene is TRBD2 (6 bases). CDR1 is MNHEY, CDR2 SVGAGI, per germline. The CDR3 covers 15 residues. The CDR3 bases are TGTGCCAGCAGTTATGGAGTAGCGGACTCCTACGGGCAGTACTTC. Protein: CASSYGVADSYGQYF.

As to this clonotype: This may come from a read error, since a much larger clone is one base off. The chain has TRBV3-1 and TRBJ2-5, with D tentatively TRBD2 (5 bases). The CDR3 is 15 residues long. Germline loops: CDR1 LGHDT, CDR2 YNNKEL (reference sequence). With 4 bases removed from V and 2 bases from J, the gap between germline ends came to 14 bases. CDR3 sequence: CASSLGLGTQETQYF. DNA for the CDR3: TGTGCCAGCAGCCTAGGACTGGGAACACAAGAGACCCAGTACTTC.